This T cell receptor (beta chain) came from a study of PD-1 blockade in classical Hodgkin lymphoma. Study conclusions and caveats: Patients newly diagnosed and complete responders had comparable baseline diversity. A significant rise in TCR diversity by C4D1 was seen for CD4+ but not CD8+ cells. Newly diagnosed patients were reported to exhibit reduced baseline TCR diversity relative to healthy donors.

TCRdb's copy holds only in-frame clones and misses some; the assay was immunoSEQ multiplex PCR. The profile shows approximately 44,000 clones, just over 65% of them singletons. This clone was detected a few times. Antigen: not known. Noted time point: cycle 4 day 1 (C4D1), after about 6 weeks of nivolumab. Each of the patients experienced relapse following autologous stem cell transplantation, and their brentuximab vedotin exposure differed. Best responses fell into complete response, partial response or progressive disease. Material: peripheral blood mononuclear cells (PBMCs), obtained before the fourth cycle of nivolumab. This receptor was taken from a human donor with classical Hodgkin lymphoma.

This CDR3 reads CASSQDPREGGYTF. CDR3 bases: TGCGCCAGCAGCCAAGATCCCAGGGAGGGTGGCTACACCTTC. The J gene is TRBJ1-2, the V gene TRBV4-3; D perhaps matches TRBD1 (5 bases). CDR1 is LGHNA and CDR2 is YSLEER in the germline V gene. Trimming removed 0 bases from V and 7 bases from J, with 12 bases in between. The CDR3 runs 14 residues.